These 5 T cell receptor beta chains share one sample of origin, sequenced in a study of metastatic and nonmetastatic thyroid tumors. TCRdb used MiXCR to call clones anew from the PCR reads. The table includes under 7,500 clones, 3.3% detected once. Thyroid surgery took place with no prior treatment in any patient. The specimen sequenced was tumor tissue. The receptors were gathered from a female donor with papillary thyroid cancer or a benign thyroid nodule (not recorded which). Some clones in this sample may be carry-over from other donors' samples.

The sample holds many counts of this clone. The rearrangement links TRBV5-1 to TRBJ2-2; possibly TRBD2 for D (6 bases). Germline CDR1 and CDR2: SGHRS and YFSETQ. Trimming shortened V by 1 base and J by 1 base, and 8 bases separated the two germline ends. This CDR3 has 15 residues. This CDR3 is CASSLTGGNTGELFF. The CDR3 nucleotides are TGCGCCAGCAGCTTGACCGGGGGGAACACCGGGGAGCTGTTTTTT.

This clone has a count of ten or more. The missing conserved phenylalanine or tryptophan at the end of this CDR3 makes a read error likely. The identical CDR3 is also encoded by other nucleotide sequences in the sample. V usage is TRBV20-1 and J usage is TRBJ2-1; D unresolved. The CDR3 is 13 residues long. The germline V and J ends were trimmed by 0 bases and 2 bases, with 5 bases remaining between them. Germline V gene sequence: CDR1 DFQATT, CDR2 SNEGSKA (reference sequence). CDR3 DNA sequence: TGCAGTGCTAGAGAGGGCCCCTACAATGAGCAGTTCGTC. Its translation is CSAREGPYNEQFV.

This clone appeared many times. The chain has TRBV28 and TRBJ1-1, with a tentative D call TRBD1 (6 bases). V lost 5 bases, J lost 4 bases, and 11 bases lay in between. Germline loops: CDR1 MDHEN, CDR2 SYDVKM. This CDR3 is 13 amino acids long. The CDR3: CASSMGGATEAFF. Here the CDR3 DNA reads TGTGCCAGCAGTATGGGGGGGGCCACTGAAGCTTTCTTT.

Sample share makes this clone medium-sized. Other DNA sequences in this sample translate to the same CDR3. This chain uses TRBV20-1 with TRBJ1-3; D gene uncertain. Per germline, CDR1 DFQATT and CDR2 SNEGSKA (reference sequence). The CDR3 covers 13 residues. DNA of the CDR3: TGCCAGGTTGCGGGAAACTCTGGAAACACCATATATTTT. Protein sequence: CQVAGNSGNTIYF.

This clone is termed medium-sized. DNA for the CDR3: TGTGCCAGCAGTTTTCTCGGGGCTGGCTACACCTTC. Its protein product is CASSFLGAGYTF. The chain combines TRBV12-3 or TRBV12-4 with TRBJ1-2, with D tentatively TRBD1 (5 bases). The CDR3 loop spans 12 amino acids. Between the trimmed V and J ends, which lost 3 bases and 7 bases, there was a span of 9 bases.